This TCR beta chain was observed in a study of T cells in Graves' hyperthyroidism and ophthalmopathy. TCR beta CDR3 regions were amplified from RNA transcripts. Initially, a first-round RT-PCR of the TCR CDR3 employed the HTBI primer set. TCRdb reprocessed the multiplex PCR reads via MiXCR and lists one record per CDR3 protein. This sample has more than 600,000 distinct CDR3 sequences, with about 16% found just once. Each diagnosis drew on symptoms, thyroxine, TRAb, thyroid ultrasound and orbital computed tomography findings. Unmatched junction bases numbered 11, after V lost 7 bases and J lost 5 bases. Germline-derived CDR1 and CDR2 are MNHNS and SASEGT. This CDR3 comprises 16 residues. About this clonotype: A much larger clone differs by one base, so this may be a read error.

Sequencing was done on a sample of blood. This sequence was found in a man aged 18 to 30 with Graves' hyperthyroidism. This chain joins TRBV6-1 and TRBJ2-1, with TRBD2 matching over 10 bases. The CDR3 DNA reads as TGTGCCAGCACCGAGATAAGCGGGAGGGCCAACAATGAGCAGTTCTTC. This translates into CASTEISGRANNEQFF.